This TCR beta chain was recorded in a study of blood T cell repertoires in COVID-19. Study-wide background: Specimens from acute and convalescent COVID-19 originated in the United States, Italy and Spain.

Here immunoSEQ multiplex PCR was the method, and the copy in TCRdb shows in-frame clones only, minus some. Of a few hundred thousand clones detected, over 85% appear once; the ten largest clones hold under 5%. The germline V gene encodes CDR1 KGHSH and CDR2 LQKENI. This CDR3 region has 16 residues. Trimming at V came to 3 bases and at J to 7 bases, leaving 9 bases not matched to a gene. This chain uses TRBV18 with TRBJ1-6, with TRBD1 matching 7 bases. The TCR originated in an older woman with COVID-19, enrolled during active disease. Sequences were obtained from peripheral blood. This CDR3 is CASSPMGTVANSPLHF. CDR3 in DNA: TGTGCCAGCTCACCTATGGGGACAGTCGCAAATTCACCCCTCCACTTT.